A single sample gave rise to the 17 T cell receptor beta chains below, sequenced in a study of chemoradiotherapy in HPV16-positive cancers. The assay was immunoSEQ multiplex PCR, and TCRdb's table has in-frame clones only and misses some. In the table there are under 30,000 clones, around 94% of which are singletons. The sample was acquired from a patient who underwent chemoradiotherapy. Source of these receptors: a human donor with HPV-associated anogenital cancer.

The chain couples TRBV2 to TRBJ2-1, with TRBD2 identical over 7 bases. The V gene end was trimmed by 8 bases and the J gene end by 6 bases; junction bases not matched to a gene: 13. Looked up from germline, CDR1 is SNHLY and CDR2 is FYNNEI. CDR3 length: 15 amino acids. CDR3 coding DNA: TGTGCCAGCCTAGGAGCTAGCGGAGGTAGCAATGAGCAGTTCTTC. Its translation: CASLGASGGSNEQFF.

J is TRBJ2-7 and V is TRBV5-4; D tentatively fits TRBD1 or TRBD2 (5 bases each). Germline V lookup: CDR1 SGHNT, CDR2 YYREEE (reference sequence). V gave up 0 bases and J gave up 6 bases, with 16 bases separating them. This CDR3 has 15 residues. CDR3 sequence (DNA): TGTGCCAGCAGCTTGGCTTCAGGGACGTCGGCCGAGCAGTACTTC. It encodes CASSLASGTSAEQYF.

This clone was detected a few times. DNA of the CDR3: TGTGCCAGCAGCTTTGCAATTGGCCGAGAGACCCAGTACTTC. This gives the protein CASSFAIGRETQYF. V usage is TRBV7-2 and J usage is TRBJ2-5; D is undetermined. The germline V gene has CDR1 SGHTA and CDR2 FQGNSA. Between the trimmed V and J ends, which lost 3 bases and 4 bases, there was a span of 12 bases. The CDR3 extends over 14 amino acids.

The chain links TRBV27 to TRBJ2-5; 7 bases match TRBD1. CDR1 and CDR2 (germline): MNHEY, SMNVEV (reference sequence). This CDR3 spans 16 amino acids. V was pared by 5 bases and J by 5 bases, with 14 bases of the junction left unmatched. The DNA for the CDR3 is TGTGCCAGCAGTAGACGTACGACAGGGTCCGAGGAGACCCAGTACTTC. Translated: CASSRRTTGSEETQYF.

The V and J genes are TRBV27 and TRBJ1-3; D gene uncertain. CDR1 is MNHEY, CDR2 SMNVEV, per germline (reference sequence). The CDR3 consists of 15 residues. Trimming took off 0 bases at V and 1 base at J, with 7 bases between the two ends. As DNA, the CDR3 is TGTGCCAGCAGTTTATCGGCTCAGTCTGGAAACACCATATATTTT. Its protein product is CASSLSAQSGNTIYF.

The chain uses TRBV28 and TRBJ2-1; 7 nucleotides match TRBD1. The trim removed 4 bases at V and 3 bases at J, leaving 6 bases unmatched. Germline V gives CDR1 MDHEN, CDR2 SYDVKM. The CDR3 covers 15 residues. The CDR3 region is CASSSYRGVYNEQFF. The CDR3 nucleotides are TGTGCCAGCAGTTCCTACAGGGGCGTCTACAATGAGCAGTTCTTC.

This CDR3 reads CASSHPRGTVVSPQHF. In DNA, the CDR3 is TGTGCCAGCAGCCACCCTCGAGGGACCGTGGTCTCGCCCCAGCATTTT. The genes are TRBV2 and TRBJ1-5, with D tentatively TRBD1 (5 bases). Germline lookup yields CDR1 SNHLY and CDR2 FYNNEI. CDR3 size: 16 residues. V lost 6 bases to trimming and J lost 9 bases, with 24 bases between them. Full variable domain (rest looked up from reference TRBV2 and TRBJ1-5): EPEVTQTPSHQVTQMGQEVILRCVPISNHLYFYWYRQILGQKVEFLVSFYNNEISEKSEIFDDQFSVERPDGSNFTLKIRSTKLEDSAMYFCASSHPRGTVVSPQHFGDGTRLSIL.

CDR3 coding DNA: TGTGCCAGCAGGGAGTACCAGGGGGACAGGACGTTCTTC. This gives the protein CASREYQGDRTFF. V is TRBV6-1 and J is TRBJ2-1; 8 bases agree with TRBD1. V lost 6 bases to trimming and J lost 15 bases; unmatched junction nucleotides: 13. The CDR3 is made up of 13 amino acids. The germline V gene encodes CDR1 MNHNS and CDR2 SASEGT.

Written as DNA, the CDR3 is TGCGCCAGCAGCCTTGGGGGGGCCTCCAACACTGAAGCTTTCTTT. The encoded protein is CASSLGGASNTEAFF. V and J are TRBV5-1 and TRBJ1-1, with D maybe TRBD1 (6 bases). Trimming removed 4 bases at V and 2 bases at J, with 15 bases between. Germline CDR1 reads SGHRS; CDR2 reads YFSETQ. This CDR3 has 15 residues.

This clone was seen more than once but under ten times. V gene TRBV2 combines with J gene TRBJ1-6; no firm D call. The germline gives CDR1 SNHLY, CDR2 FYNNEI. Between the trimmed V and J ends, which lost 0 bases and 7 bases, there was a span of 19 bases. This CDR3 contains 18 residues. The CDR3: CASSEASNPATGNSPLHF. The CDR3 DNA reads as TGTGCCAGCAGTGAAGCCTCCAATCCCGCGACGGGGAATTCACCCCTCCACTTT.

This CDR3 reads CASSSRPQGGAGELFF. For the CDR3, the DNA is TGTGCCAGTAGTTCTCGACCCCAGGGGGGAGCCGGGGAGCTGTTTTTT. The chain uses TRBV19 and TRBJ2-2; tentatively, D is TRBD1 (7 bases). The germline CDR1 and CDR2 sequences are LNHDA and SQIVND (reference sequence). V dropped 5 bases and J dropped 6 bases, with 19 bases sitting between them. The CDR3 is 16 residues long.

V and J are TRBV4-1 and TRBJ2-6; D not certain. Germline V lookup: CDR1 MGHRA, CDR2 YSYEKL. Between the trimmed V and J ends, which lost 4 bases and 0 bases, there was a span of 10 bases. The CDR3 sequence is 16 residues long. As DNA, the CDR3 is TGCGCCAGCAGCCCCCAAACGCTCTCTGGGGCCAACGTCCTGACTTTC. Its protein is CASSPQTLSGANVLTF.

The rearrangement links TRBV5-1 to TRBJ1-2; 8 bases align to TRBD1. The junction had 1 base not matched to a gene; V was cut back by 8 bases and J by 4 bases. Germline V gene sequence: CDR1 SGHRS, CDR2 YFSETQ. CDR3 length: 11 amino acids. CDR3: CASTGGYGYTF. The CDR3 nucleotides are TGCGCCAGTACAGGGGGCTATGGCTACACCTTC.

This clone appeared once. The chain joins TRBV9 to TRBJ2-7; 7 positions agree with TRBD1. This CDR3 has 13 residues. After removal of 0 bases from V and 4 bases from J, the junction contained 1 base not matched to a gene. CDR1 is SGDLS, CDR2 YYNGEE, per germline. CDR3 nucleotides: TGTGCCAGCAGCGTAGAGGACAGGTACGAGCAGTACTTC. It is translated as CASSVEDRYEQYF.

The V call is TRBV5-4, the J call TRBJ1-2; 9 bases map to TRBD1. The CDR3 is 16 amino acids. The germline V gene encodes CDR1 SGHNT and CDR2 YYREEE (reference sequence). V dropped 3 bases and J dropped 8; count of bases not matched to a gene: 14. CDR3 amino acids: CASSSLQLQGAGGYTF. The CDR3, as DNA: TGTGCCAGCAGCTCTCTTCAACTACAGGGGGCGGGGGGCTACACCTTC.

This clone was detected only a few times. The gene calls are TRBV4-3 and TRBJ2-7; TRBD1 might be the D (5 bases). The CDR3 contains 17 residues. V lost 0 bases to trimming and J lost 4 bases, with 19 bases between them. Germline CDR1 and CDR2: LGHNA and YSLEER. CDR3 in DNA: TGCGCCAGCAGCCAAGATCGTGCCACAGGTGAACTTTACGAGCAGTACTTC. It translates to CASSQDRATGELYEQYF.

The rearrangement links TRBV2 to TRBJ2-1; no clear D. Trimming stripped 3 bases from V and 0 bases from J, with 12 bases between. The CDR3 contains 16 residues. Germline values: CDR1 SNHLY, CDR2 FYNNEI. CDR3 nucleotides: TGTGCCAGCAGTGATGTCTTTTCGAGCTCCTACAATGAGCAGTTCTTC. Translated: CASSDVFSSSYNEQFF.